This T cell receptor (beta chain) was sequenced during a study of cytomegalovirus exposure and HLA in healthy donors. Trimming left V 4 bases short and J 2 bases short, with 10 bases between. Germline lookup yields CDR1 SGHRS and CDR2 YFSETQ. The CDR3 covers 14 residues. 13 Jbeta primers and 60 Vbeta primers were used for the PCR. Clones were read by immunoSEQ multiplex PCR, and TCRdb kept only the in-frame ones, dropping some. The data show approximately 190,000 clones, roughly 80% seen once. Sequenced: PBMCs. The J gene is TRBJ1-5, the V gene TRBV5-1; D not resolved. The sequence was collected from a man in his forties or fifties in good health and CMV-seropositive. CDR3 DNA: TGCGCCAGCAGCCCTGAGGGAGGCAATCAGCCCCAGCATTTT. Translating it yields CASSPEGGNQPQHF. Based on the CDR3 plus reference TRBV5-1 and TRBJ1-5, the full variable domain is KAGVTQTPRYLIKTRGQQVTLSCSPISGHRSVSWYQQTPGQGLQFLFEYFSETQRNKGNFPGRFSGRQFSNSRSEMNVSTLELGDSALYLCASSPEGGNQPQHFGDGTRLSIL.